This T cell receptor beta chain derives from a study of shared clonotypes between healthy human individuals. Germline assignment: CDR1 MNHNS and CDR2 SASEGT. The CDR3 sequence is 15 residues long. Trimming stripped 6 bases from V and 0 bases from J, with 12 bases between. Only in-frame clones appear in the TCRdb table, and some are missing; sequencing was by immunoSEQ multiplex PCR. The data contain 2 million to 2.5 million clones, approximately 94% of them singletons. The sequencing sample was made of naive CD4+ T cells sorted from blood. Subset: CD45RA+ positively selected. The sequence came from a man between 18 and 35 years old in good health. The V call is TRBV6-1, the J call TRBJ1-5; no clear D gene. This CDR3 is CASSFEEVSNQPQHF. For the CDR3, the DNA is TGTGCCAGCAGCTTTGAGGAGGTTAGCAATCAGCCCCAGCATTTT.